This T cell receptor (beta chain) was recorded in a study of blood T cell repertoires in COVID-19. Study at large: COVID-19 samples from acute and convalescent phases originated in the United States, Italy and Spain. PBMCs, B-cell-depleted T cells, or T cells were the source of the cDNA or gDNA that made up the material.

CDR1 MNHEY and CDR2 SMNVEV come from the germline V gene (reference sequence). The ends lost 6 bases at V and 8 bases at J; junction bases unmatched: 10. This CDR3 spans 15 amino acids. Authors' data handling: Amplification of reference gene primers provided the estimated nucleated cell counts. Sequencing used immunoSEQ multiplex PCR; TCRdb keeps in-frame clones, though not all of them. V and J calls and clone size come straight from that table; D and trimming were deduced from the DNA. Altogether 100,000 to 150,000 clones are present, about 82% being singletons, with the ten largest covering about 5.4%.

The sequenced material came from peripheral blood. This TCR was sampled from a human donor in a cohort sampled during active COVID-19. V and J are TRBV27 and TRBJ1-2, with 12 bases matching TRBD1. In DNA, the CDR3 is TGTGCCAGCAGACCCCGGGGACAGGGGGCGAAGGGCTACACCTTC. It specifies CASRPRGQGAKGYTF.